These 5 T cell receptor beta chains were all obtained from the same sample, sequenced in a study of T cell repertoires in cytomegalovirus infection. These receptors' antigens are unknown. TCRdb recomputed calls from the reads with MiXCR, one row per CDR3 protein. This table has some 480,000 distinct CDR3 sequences, 33% appearing once. The material was cultured PBMCs, obtained from culture after CMV antigen stimulation. Receptor source: a human donor in good health (CMV status not recorded). Some clones in this sample may be carry-over from other donors' samples.

The CDR3 nucleotides are TGTGCCAGTAGTATAGATCTTAGTGGACCCCGGGTCAATGAGCAGTTCTTC. Encoded protein: CASSIDLSGPRVNEQFF. The chain is built from TRBV19 and TRBJ2-1, with no clear D. Germline V gives CDR1 LNHDA, CDR2 SQIVND (reference sequence). The ends were cut back, 0 bases at V and 6 bases at J, with 18 bases in the middle. CDR3 length: 17 residues. The variable domain in full, completed from reference TRBV19 and TRBJ2-1, reads DGGITQSPKYLFRKEGQNVTLSCEQNLNHDAMYWYRQDPGQGLRLIYYSQIVNDFQKGDIAEGYSVSREKKESFPLTVTSAQKNPTAFYLCASSIDLSGPRVNEQFFGPGTRLTVL.

The chain recombines TRBV4-3 with TRBJ1-6, with D possibly matching TRBD1 (6 bases). Looked up from germline, CDR1 is LGHNA and CDR2 is YSLEER. This CDR3 comprises 17 residues. V was cut by 5 bases and J by 2 bases, with 16 bases left in between. The CDR3 spells CASSTQTGITYNSPLHF. The CDR3 DNA sequence: TGCGCCAGCAGCACCCAGACAGGCATCACCTATAATTCACCCCTCCACTTT.

The CDR3 region is CASSAGTEAKAFF. DNA of the CDR3: TGTGCCAGCAGCGCCGGGACAGAAGCTAAAGCTTTCTTT. This chain uses TRBV7-3 with TRBJ1-1, with 7 nucleotides matching TRBD1. Unmatched junction bases numbered 9, after V lost 5 bases and J lost 9 bases. The CDR3 totals 13 residues. The germline CDR1 and CDR2 sequences are SGHTA and FQGTGA.

This sequence joins TRBV6-6 and TRBJ2-7, with D possibly being TRBD2 (5 bases). Germline values: CDR1 MNHNY, CDR2 SVGAGI (reference sequence). The CDR3 length is 14 residues. V lost 5 bases and J 2 bases, leaving 13 bases between the germline ends. The CDR3 bases are TGTGCCAGCAGTCCCGGTGGAGCGGCCTACGAGCAGTACGTC. The encoded protein is CASSPGGAAYEQYV.

Concerning this clonotype: One junction end disagrees with the germline gene, perhaps due to a read error. The rearrangement joins TRBV20-1 to TRBJ1-4, with D hard to call. The CDR3 has 13 residues. From germline, CDR1 is DFQATT and CDR2 SNEGSKA (reference sequence). The chain's CDR3 is CSARVGQVEKLFF. The CDR3 DNA follows: TGCAGTGCAAGAGTTGGGCAGGTGGAAAAACTGTTTTTT.